This T cell receptor (beta chain) was sequenced for a study of multiple sclerosis patients with progressive multifocal leukoencephalopathy. The study's findings and limits: Less diverse TRB repertoires were suggested in most PML patients. PML-onset expanded TRB clones were detectable before and during natalizumab therapy. The findings' link to JC virus versus immunocompromise remained uncertain.

Generated by immunoSEQ multiplex PCR, the TCRdb table keeps only in-frame clones and is missing some. The table shows under 30,000 clones, with about 90% occurring only once. Trimming removed 6 bases from V and 4 bases from J; junction bases left unmatched: 6. Germline loops: CDR1 MNHNS, CDR2 SASEGT. This CDR3 has 14 amino acids. Time point reported: roughly 13 months of natalizumab therapy. Concerning this clone itself: Its antigen remains unknown.

Sequences were derived from PBMCs, sampled from a patient treated with natalizumab. V gene TRBV6-1 combines with J gene TRBJ2-7, with TRBD1 identical over 10 bases. The TCR was taken from a human donor with multiple sclerosis. The CDR3 DNA reads TGTGCCAGCAGGGCCGGGACAGGGGTATACGAGCAGTACTTC. Translated, it gives CASRAGTGVYEQYF.